This T cell receptor (beta chain) was identified in a study of blood T cell repertoires in COVID-19 (dated by TCRdb to about 2020). As for the study more broadly: Samples covering the acute and convalescent phases of COVID-19 were provided by collaborators in the United States, Italy and Spain. Deeply sampled blood TCRbeta repertoires from subjects exposed to, actively infected with, or recovered from COVID-19 were included in the dataset. The prospective study material was composed of cDNA or gDNA derived from T cells, B-cell-depleted T cells, or PBMCs. Where available, HLA class I and class II types were obtained from metadata supplied by the sample provider rather than from assay-based typing. The sample metadata nearly always contained a de-identified subject ID, COVID-19 status, age in years and sex. The repertoires were released in a freely available public database meant as a resource for research on the immune response to SARS-CoV-2. Samples were obtained from the ongoing ImmuneRACE study (first 160 participants) and from over a thousand subjects provided by 6 global collaborators.

The immunoSEQ Assay, a bias-controlled multiplex PCR, was used to amplify TCRbeta CDR3 regions from genomic DNA. The authors' analysis ran thus. The number of nucleated cells in each sample was estimated by amplification of reference gene primers within the assay. To quantify the absolute abundance of each unique TCRbeta CDR3 rearrangement, sequence reads were collapsed and filtered. For each sample, productive Simpson clonality was calculated as the square root of Simpson's diversity index across productive rearrangements. TCRdb mirrors the immuneACCESS table, restricted to in-frame sequences. Some clones are absent from its copies; in checked studies, under half trace to an unresolved V gene, and the reason for the others is unknown. V and J calls and clone size are given by that table; D and trimming were obtained from the DNA. This sample has 200,000 to 250,000 clones in its table, and around 91% of those were observed once. The ten largest account for more than 12% of the sample.

Beyond this particular receptor, the publication reports: How much clinical and demographic metadata was included differed by source and by participant, and the metadata was provided uncurated.

Concerning this clone: The antigen this receptor binds is unknown. Within one base of it there is no much larger clone, and no base qualities were kept.

Participants in the prospective study were aged about 18 to 95 years, lived in over 20 United States geographic areas, and enrolled through a virtual design. Cohort assignment in the prospective study relied on participant-reported clinical history from a screening survey and a study questionnaire. Exposed participants had been in contact, within 2 weeks of entering the study, with a person who had a PCR-confirmed or clinician-diagnosed case of COVID-19. In the prospective study, whole blood, serum and a nasopharyngeal or oropharyngeal swab were collected from each participant by mobile phlebotomists. Over a roughly 2-month period, participants in the prospective study had the option of providing additional blood draws and questionnaires. Blood samples from the prospective study were shipped frozen or at room temperature prior to DNA extraction. The receptor comes from a man between 25 and 39 years old who had been exposed to COVID-19. Material for sequencing was PBMCs or T cells enriched from blood (not recorded which).

DNA sequence: TGCGCCAGCAGCTTCCACCCCGGGACAAAGGGACGGGCTAATGAAAAACTGTTTTTT. It codes for CASSFHPGTKGRANEKLFF. Rearrangement joined TRBV4-1 to TRBJ1-4, with TRBD1 tentatively as D gene (6 bases match). CDR1 MGHRA and CDR2 YSYEKL are derived from the germline V gene. Spanning cysteine to phenylalanine, the CDR3 consists of 19 amino acids. Kept here is only the CDR3 DNA, which spans 57 bases and is read in frame from base 1. Deletion took 5 bases off V and 3 bases off J, with a span of 25 bases between the germline ends.